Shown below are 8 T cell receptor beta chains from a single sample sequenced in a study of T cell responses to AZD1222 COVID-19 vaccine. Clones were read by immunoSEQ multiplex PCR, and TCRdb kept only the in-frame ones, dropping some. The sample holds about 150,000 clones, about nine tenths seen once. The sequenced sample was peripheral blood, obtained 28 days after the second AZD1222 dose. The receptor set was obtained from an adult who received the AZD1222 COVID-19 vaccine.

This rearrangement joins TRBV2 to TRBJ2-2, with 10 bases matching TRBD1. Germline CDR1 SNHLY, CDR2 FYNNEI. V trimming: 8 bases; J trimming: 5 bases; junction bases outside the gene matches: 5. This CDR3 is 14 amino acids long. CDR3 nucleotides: TGTGCCAGCGGGGGACAGGGGACGACCGGGGAGCTGTTTTTT. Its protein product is CASGGQGTTGELFF.

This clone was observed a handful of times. This chain's CDR3 is CASTPGQGDQPQHF. As DNA, the CDR3 is TGTGCCAGTACCCCGGGACAGGGCGATCAGCCCCAGCATTTT. The chain combines TRBV19 with TRBJ1-5, with TRBD1 matching over 9 bases. This CDR3 contains 14 residues. Trimming removed 7 bases from V and 5 bases from J; junction bases left unmatched: 6. The germline gives CDR1 LNHDA, CDR2 SQIVND (reference sequence).

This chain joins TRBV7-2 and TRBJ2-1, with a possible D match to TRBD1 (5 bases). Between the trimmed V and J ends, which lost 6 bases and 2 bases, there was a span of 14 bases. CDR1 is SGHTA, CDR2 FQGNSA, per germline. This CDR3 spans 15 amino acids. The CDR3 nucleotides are TGTGCCAGCAGACGTAGCAGGGCCACCTACAATGAGCAGTTCTTC. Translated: CASRRSRATYNEQFF.

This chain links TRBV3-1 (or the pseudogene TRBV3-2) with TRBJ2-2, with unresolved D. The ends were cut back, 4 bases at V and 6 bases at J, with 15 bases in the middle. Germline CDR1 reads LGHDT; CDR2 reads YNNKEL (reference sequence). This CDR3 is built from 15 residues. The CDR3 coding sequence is TGTGCCAGCAGCCCCTCACCTAGATATGCCGGGGAGCTGTTTTTT. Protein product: CASSPSPRYAGELFF.

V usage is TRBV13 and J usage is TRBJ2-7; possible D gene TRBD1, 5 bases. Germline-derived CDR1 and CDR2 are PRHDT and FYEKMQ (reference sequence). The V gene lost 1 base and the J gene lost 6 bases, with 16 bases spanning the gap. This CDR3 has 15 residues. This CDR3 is CASSLEAGKRSEQYF. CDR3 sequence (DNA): TGTGCCAGCAGCTTAGAGGCAGGGAAACGCTCCGAGCAGTACTTC.

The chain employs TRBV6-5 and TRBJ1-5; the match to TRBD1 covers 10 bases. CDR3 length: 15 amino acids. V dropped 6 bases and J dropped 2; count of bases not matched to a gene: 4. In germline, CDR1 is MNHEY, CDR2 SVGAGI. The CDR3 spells CASRRQGAGNQPQHF. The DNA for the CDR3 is TGTGCCAGCAGAAGACAGGGGGCTGGCAATCAGCCCCAGCATTTT.

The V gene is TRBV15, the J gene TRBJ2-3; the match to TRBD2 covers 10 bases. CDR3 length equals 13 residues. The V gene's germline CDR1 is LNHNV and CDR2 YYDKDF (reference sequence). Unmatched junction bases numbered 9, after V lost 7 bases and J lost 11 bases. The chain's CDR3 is CATNNLAGVVQYF. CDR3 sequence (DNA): TGTGCCACCAATAATCTAGCGGGAGTTGTGCAGTATTTT. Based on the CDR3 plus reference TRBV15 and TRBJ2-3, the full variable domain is DAMVIQNPRYQVTQFGKPVTLSCSQTLNHNVMYWYQQKSSQAPKLLFHYYDKDFNNEADTPDNFQSRRPNTSFCFLDIRSPGLGDTAMYLCATNNLAGVVQYFGPGTRLTVL.

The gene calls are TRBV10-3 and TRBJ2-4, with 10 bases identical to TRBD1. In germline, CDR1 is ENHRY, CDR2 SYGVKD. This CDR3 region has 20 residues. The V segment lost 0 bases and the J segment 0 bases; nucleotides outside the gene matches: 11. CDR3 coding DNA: TGTGCCATCAGTGAGTCCCTTGGGACAGGGGCCCAACTAGCCAAAAACATTCAGTACTTC. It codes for CAISESLGTGAQLAKNIQYF.